This T cell receptor beta chain is from a study of Graves' ophthalmopathy and Graves' hyperthyroidism. Study information: At initial diagnosis, peripheral blood was obtained, and this preceded any treatment.

Turning to this clonotype: Its specificity is not known.

This CDR3 contains 12 residues. Germline V gives CDR1 SNHLY, CDR2 FYNNEI. From RNA, the CDR3 regions of TCR beta chains were amplified and sequenced. The authors performed first-round RT-PCR with HTBI primers and then a second-round multiplex PCR. From the multiplex PCR reads, TCRdb called clonotypes with MiXCR, one entry per CDR3 protein. The sample yields approximately 45,000 distinct CDR3 sequences, around 48% seen once. Whole-study results and caveats: A classifier, a 13-signature model, separated ophthalmopathy from stable hyperthyroidism with 87.88% sensitivity and approximately 80% specificity.

The sequencing sample was made of peripheral blood. The chain is built from TRBV2 and TRBJ1-6; D is unresolved. This receptor was identified in an adult man with Graves' ophthalmopathy. The CDR3 DNA sequence: TGTGCTCCTCGCGGGAATAATTCACCCCTCCACTTT. Amino acids: CAPRGNNSPLHF.